This T cell receptor (beta chain) was retrieved from a study of shared clonotypes between healthy human individuals. The CDR3 sequence is 16 residues long. Germline loops: CDR1 SEHNR, CDR2 FQNEAQ (reference sequence). V lost 5 bases, J lost 4 bases, and 9 bases stayed unmatched. CD45RO-negative, CCR7-positively selected cells formed the naive CD8 fraction, excluding terminally differentiated effector memory CD45RA+ cells. 150 to 250 ng DNA, tens of thousands of T cell genomes, went into each sorted-subset replicate PCR. Method: immunoSEQ multiplex PCR; TCRdb's copy keeps in-frame clones and lacks some. Of 1.5 million to 2.5 million clones in the sample, around 96% are singletons; the top ten hold around 1%.

The source of this sequence is a young man in good health. Sample: naive CD8+ T cells sorted from blood. This chain connects TRBV7-9 to TRBJ2-1; 9 nucleotides line up with TRBD1. CDR3 region: CASSTSGTGFYNEQFF. The CDR3 nucleotides read TGTGCCAGCAGCACCTCCGGGACAGGGTTTTACAATGAGCAGTTCTTC.